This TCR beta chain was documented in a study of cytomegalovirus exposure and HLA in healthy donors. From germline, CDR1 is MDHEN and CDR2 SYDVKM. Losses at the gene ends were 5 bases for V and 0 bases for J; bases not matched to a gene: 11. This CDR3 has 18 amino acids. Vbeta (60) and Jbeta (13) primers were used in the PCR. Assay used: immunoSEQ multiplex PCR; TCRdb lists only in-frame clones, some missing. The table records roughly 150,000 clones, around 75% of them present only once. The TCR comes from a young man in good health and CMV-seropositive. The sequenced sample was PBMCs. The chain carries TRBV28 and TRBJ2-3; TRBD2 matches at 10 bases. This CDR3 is CASSPLAGAPGSTDTQYF. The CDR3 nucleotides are TGTGCCAGCAGTCCCCTAGCGGGAGCCCCCGGAAGCACAGATACGCAGTATTTT.